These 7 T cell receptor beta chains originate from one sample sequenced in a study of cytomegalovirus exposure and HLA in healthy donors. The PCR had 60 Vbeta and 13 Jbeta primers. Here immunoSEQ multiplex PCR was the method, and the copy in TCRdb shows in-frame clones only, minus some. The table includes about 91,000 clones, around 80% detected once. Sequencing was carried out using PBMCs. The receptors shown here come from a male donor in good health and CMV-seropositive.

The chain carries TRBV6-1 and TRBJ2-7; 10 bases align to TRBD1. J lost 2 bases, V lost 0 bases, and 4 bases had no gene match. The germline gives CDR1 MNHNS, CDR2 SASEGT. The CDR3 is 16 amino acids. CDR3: CASSEAGQGGTYEQYF. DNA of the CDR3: TGTGCCAGCAGTGAAGCAGGACAGGGGGGAACCTACGAGCAGTACTTC.

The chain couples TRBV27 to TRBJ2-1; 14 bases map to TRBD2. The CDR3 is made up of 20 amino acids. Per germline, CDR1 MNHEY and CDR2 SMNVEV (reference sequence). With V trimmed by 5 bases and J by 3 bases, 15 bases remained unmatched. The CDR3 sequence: CASSPTPGLAGEVRYNEQFF. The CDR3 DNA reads TGTGCCAGCAGTCCGACGCCGGGACTAGCGGGAGAGGTACGCTACAATGAGCAGTTCTTC.

The CDR3 DNA sequence: TGTGCCAGCTCACCACTACAGGCCCAGAATAATTCACCCCTCCACTTT. This codes for CASSPLQAQNNSPLHF. The chain joins TRBV18 to TRBJ1-6; D possibly corresponds to TRBD1 (5 bases). Germline V gene lookup returns CDR1 KGHSH and CDR2 LQKENI. The germline V and J ends were trimmed by 1 base and 5 bases, with 12 bases remaining between them. The CDR3 is made up of 16 amino acids.

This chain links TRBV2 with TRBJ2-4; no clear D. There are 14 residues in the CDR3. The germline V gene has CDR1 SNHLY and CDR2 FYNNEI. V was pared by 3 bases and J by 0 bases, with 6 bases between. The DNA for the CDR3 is TGTGCCAGCAGTGACTCCCTAGCCAAAAACATTCAGTACTTC. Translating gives CASSDSLAKNIQYF. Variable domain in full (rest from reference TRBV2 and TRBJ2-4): EPEVTQTPSHQVTQMGQEVILRCVPISNHLYFYWYRQILGQKVEFLVSFYNNEISEKSEIFDDQFSVERPDGSNFTLKIRSTKLEDSAMYFCASSDSLAKNIQYFGAGTRLSVL.

The CDR3 region has the DNA TGCGCCAGCAGCTTGGTAGTGGATGGGAGGGGTACGGATGAGCAGTTCTTC. This codes for CASSLVVDGRGTDEQFF. This chain connects TRBV5-1 to TRBJ2-1; 7 bases are a match to TRBD2. V lost 0 bases, J lost 8 bases, and 14 bases stayed unmatched. The CDR3 length is 17 residues. Germline V CDR1 and CDR2: SGHRS, YFSETQ.

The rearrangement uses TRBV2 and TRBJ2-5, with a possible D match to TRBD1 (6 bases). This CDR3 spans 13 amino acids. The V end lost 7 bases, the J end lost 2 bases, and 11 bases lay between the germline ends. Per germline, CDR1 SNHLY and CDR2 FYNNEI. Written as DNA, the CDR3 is TGTGCCAGCACCCCGGACAGTCAAGAGACCCAGTACTTC. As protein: CASTPDSQETQYF.

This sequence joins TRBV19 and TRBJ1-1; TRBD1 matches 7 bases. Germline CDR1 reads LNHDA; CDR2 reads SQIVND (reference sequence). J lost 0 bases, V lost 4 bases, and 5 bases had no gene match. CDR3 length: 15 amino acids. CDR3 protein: CASSKQGQMNTEAFF. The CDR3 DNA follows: TGTGCCAGTAGTAAACAGGGGCAGATGAACACTGAAGCTTTCTTT.